This paragraph reports one TCR beta chain. Its antigen is undetermined. From germline, CDR1 is MNHNY and CDR2 SVGAGI (reference sequence). The CDR3 contains 16 residues. The junction had 4 bases not matched to a gene; V was cut back by 2 bases and J by 1 base. With 60 Vbeta and 13 Jbeta primers, the PCR was carried out. Profiling relied on immunoSEQ multiplex PCR, and the TCRdb table lists in-frame clones only, not all of them. The sample consists of tens of thousands of clones, 63% of them appearing once. The sample originates from a study of cytomegalovirus exposure and HLA in healthy donors. Study context: The study's early data release held some 85 million unique TCRs from HLA-typed donors. The study's findings and limits: Certain sequence variants were highly shared and formed a cluster, and this cluster was likely a sequencing artifact. As was reported, the classifier diagnosed cytomegalovirus status with high specificity and sensitivity.

The receptor was derived from a woman aged 25 to 39 in good health and CMV-seronegative. V is TRBV6-6 and J is TRBJ2-7, with TRBD2 matching 11 bases. Sample: PBMCs. The CDR3 DNA sequence: TGTGCCAGCAGTTACCCTCGACTAGCGGGGTCCTACGAGCAGTACTTC. Translating gives CASSYPRLAGSYEQYF.